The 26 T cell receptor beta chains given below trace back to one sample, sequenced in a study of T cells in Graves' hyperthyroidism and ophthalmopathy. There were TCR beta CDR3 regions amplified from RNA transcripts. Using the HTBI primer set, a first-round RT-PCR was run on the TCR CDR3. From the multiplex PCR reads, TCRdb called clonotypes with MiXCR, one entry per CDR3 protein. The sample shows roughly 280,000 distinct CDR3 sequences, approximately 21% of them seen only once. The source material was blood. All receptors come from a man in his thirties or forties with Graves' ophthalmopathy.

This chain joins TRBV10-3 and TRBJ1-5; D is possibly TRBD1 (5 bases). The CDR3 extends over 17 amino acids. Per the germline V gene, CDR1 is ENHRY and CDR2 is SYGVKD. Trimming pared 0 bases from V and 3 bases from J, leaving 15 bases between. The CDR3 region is CAISESRRTDNNQPQHF. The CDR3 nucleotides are TGTGCCATCAGTGAGTCCCGGAGGACGGACAACAATCAGCCCCAGCATTTT.

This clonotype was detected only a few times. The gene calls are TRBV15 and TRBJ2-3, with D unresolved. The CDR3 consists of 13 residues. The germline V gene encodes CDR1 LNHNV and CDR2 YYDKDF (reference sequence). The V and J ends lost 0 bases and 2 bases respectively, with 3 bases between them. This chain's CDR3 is CATSRDVTDTQYF. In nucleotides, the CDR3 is TGTGCCACCAGCAGAGATGTCACAGATACGCAGTATTTT.

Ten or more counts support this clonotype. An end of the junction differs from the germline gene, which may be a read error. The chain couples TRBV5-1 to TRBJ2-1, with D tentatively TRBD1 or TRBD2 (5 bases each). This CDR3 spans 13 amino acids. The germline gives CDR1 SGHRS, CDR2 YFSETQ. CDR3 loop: CASSLVGGNEQFF. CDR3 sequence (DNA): TGTGCCAGCAGCTTAGTTGGGGGCAATGAGCAGTTCTTC. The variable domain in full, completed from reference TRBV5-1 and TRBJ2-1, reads KAGVTQTPRYLIKTRGQQVTLSCSPISGHRSVSWYQQTPGQGLQFLFEYFSETQRNKGNFPGRFSGRQFSNSRSEMNVSTLELGDSALYLCASSLVGGNEQFFGPGTRLTVL.

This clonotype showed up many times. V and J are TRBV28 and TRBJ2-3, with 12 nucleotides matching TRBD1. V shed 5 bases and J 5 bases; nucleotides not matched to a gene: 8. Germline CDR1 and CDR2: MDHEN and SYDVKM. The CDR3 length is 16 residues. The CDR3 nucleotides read TGTGCCAGCAGTCACTCGGGACAGGGGGCTAGAGATACGCAGTATTTT. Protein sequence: CASSHSGQGARDTQYF.

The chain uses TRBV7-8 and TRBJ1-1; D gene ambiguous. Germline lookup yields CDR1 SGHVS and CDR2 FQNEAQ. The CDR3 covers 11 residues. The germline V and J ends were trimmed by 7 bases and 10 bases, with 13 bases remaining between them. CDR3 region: CASMTPTGAFF. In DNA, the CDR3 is TGTGCCAGCATGACACCCACCGGAGCTTTCTTT.

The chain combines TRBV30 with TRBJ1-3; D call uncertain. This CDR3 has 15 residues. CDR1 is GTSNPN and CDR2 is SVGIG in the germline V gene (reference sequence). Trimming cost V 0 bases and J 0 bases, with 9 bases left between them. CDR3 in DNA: TGTGCCTGGAGTGTCGAACGTTTCTCTGGAAACACCATATATTTT. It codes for CAWSVERFSGNTIYF.

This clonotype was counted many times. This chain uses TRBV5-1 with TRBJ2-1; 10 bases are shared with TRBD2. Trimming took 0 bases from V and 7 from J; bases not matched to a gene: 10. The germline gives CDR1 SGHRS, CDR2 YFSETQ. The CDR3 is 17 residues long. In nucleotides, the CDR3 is TGCGCCAGCAGCTTGGTTGGCAGCGGGAGGGCCGGTAATGAGCAGTTCTTC. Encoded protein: CASSLVGSGRAGNEQFF. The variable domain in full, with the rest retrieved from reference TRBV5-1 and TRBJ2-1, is KAGVTQTPRYLIKTRGQQVTLSCSPISGHRSVSWYQQTPGQGLQFLFEYFSETQRNKGNFPGRFSGRQFSNSRSEMNVSTLELGDSALYLCASSLVGSGRAGNEQFFGPGTRLTVL.

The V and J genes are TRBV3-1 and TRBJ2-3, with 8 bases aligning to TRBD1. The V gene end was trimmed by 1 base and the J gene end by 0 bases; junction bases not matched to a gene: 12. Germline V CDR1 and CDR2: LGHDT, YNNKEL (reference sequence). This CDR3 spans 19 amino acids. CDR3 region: CASSQAHLLGQGSTDTQYF. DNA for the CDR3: TGTGCCAGCAGCCAAGCTCACCTACTAGGACAGGGTAGCACAGATACGCAGTATTTT.

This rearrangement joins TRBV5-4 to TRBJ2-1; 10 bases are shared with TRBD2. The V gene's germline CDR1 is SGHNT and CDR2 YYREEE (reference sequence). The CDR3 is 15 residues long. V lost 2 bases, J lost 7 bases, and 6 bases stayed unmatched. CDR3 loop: CASSFGLADQNEQFF. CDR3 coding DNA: TGTGCCAGCAGCTTCGGACTAGCGGACCAAAATGAGCAGTTCTTC.

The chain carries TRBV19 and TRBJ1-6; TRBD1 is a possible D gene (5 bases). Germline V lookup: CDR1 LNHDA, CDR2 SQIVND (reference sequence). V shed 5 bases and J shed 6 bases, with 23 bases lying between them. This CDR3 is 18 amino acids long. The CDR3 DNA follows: TGTGCCAGTAGTCTCCGCACCACGGCAGGGTTAGGTAATTCACCCCTCCACTTT. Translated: CASSLRTTAGLGNSPLHF.

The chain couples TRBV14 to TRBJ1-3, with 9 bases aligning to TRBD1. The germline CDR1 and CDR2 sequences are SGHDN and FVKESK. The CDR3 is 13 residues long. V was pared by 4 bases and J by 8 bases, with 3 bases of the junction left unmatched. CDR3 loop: CASSPTGGHTIYF. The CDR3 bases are TGTGCCAGCAGCCCGACAGGGGGACACACCATATATTTT.

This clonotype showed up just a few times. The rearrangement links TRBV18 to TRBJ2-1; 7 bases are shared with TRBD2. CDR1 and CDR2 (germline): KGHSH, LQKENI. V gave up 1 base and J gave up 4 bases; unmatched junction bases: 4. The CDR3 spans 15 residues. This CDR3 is CASSPRGGVYNEQFF. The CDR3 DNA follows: TGTGCCAGCTCACCACGGGGAGGGGTGTACAATGAGCAGTTCTTC.

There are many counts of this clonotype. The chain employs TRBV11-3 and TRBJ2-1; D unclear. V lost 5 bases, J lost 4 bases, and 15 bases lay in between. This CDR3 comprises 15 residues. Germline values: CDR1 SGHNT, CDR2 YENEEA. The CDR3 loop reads CASSPPRVPYNEQFF. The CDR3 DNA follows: TGTGCCAGCAGCCCCCCTCGAGTCCCATACAATGAGCAGTTCTTC. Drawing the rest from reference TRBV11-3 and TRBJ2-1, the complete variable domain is EAGVVQSPRYKIIEKKQPVAFWCNPISGHNTLYWYLQNLGQGPELLIRYENEEAVDDSQLPKDRFSAERLKGVDSTLKIQPAELGDSAVYLCASSPPRVPYNEQFFGPGTRLTVL.

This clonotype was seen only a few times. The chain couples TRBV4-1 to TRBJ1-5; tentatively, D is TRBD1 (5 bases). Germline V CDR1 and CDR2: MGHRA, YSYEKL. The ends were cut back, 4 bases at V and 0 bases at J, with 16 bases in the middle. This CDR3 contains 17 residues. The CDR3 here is CASSPTWGKYSNQPQHF. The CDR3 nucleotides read TGCGCCAGCAGCCCGACTTGGGGGAAATATAGCAATCAGCCCCAGCATTTT.

CDR3 sequence (DNA): TGTGCCAGCAGTTACGAACGGAGCGGGGAGCAGTACTTC. It is translated as CASSYERSGEQYF. The chain couples TRBV6-2 or TRBV6-3 to TRBJ2-7; perhaps TRBD2 as D (6 bases). Germline CDR1 MNHEY, CDR2 SVGEGT. V gave up 2 bases and J gave up 7 bases, with 12 bases separating them. This CDR3 region has 13 residues.

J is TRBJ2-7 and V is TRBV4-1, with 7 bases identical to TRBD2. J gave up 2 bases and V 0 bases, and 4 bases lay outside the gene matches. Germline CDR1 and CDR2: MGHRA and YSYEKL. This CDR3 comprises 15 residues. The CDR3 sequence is CASSQEVAGAYEQYF. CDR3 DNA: TGCGCCAGCAGCCAAGAGGTGGCGGGAGCCTACGAGCAGTACTTC.

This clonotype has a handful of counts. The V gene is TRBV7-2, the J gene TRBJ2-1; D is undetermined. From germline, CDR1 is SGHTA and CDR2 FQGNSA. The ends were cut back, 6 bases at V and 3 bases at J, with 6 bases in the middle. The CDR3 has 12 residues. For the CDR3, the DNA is TGTGCCAGCAGTTTTGTCTACAATGAGCAGTTCTTC. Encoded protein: CASSFVYNEQFF.

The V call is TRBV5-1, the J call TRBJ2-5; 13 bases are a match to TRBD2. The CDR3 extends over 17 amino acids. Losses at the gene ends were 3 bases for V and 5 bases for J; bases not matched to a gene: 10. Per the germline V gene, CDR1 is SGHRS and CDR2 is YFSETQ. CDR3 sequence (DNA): TGCGCCAGCAGCTATCTTCCGGGACTAGCGGGATCGGAGACCCAGTACTTC. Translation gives CASSYLPGLAGSETQYF.

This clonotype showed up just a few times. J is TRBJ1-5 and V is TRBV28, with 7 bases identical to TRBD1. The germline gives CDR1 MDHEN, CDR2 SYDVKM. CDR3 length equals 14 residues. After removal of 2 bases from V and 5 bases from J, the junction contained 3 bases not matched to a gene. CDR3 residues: CASSLLQGHQPQHF. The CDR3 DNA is TGTGCCAGCAGTTTACTACAGGGGCATCAGCCCCAGCATTTT.

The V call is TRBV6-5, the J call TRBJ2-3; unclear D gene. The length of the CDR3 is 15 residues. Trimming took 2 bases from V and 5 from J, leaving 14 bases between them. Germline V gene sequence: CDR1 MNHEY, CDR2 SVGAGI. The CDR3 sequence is CASSYRSSDVDTQYF. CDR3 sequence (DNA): TGTGCCAGCAGTTACCGTAGTTCTGATGTAGATACGCAGTATTTT.

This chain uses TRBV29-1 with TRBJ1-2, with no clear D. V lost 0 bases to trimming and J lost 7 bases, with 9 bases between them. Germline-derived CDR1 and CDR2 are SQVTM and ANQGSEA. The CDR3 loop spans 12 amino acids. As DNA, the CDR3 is TGCAGCGTTGAAGACCAAGGTTTTGGCTACACCTTC. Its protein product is CSVEDQGFGYTF.

The chain's CDR3 is CASSLGDGYYEQYF. CDR3 bases: TGCGCCAGCAGCTTGGGGGACGGGTACTACGAGCAGTACTTC. The chain recombines TRBV5-1 with TRBJ2-7; D possibly uses TRBD1 or TRBD2 (5 bases each). The V gene's germline CDR1 is SGHRS and CDR2 YFSETQ. V was clipped by 0 bases and J by 3 bases, with 10 bases between them. This CDR3 contains 14 residues.

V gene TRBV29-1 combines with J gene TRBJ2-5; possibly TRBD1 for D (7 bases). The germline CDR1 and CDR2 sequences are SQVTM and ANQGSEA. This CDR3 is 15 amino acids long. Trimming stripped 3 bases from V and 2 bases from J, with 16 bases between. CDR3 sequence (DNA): TGCAGCGTTGAGTTCCAGGGGGGTGGTCAAGAGACCCAGTACTTC. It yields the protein CSVEFQGGGQETQYF.

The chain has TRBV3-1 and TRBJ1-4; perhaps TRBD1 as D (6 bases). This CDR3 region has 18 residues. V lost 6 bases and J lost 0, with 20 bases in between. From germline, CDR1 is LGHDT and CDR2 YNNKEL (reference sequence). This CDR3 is CASSFGAGVEATNEKLFF. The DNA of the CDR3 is TGTGCCAGCAGTTTTGGAGCAGGGGTGGAGGCAACTAATGAAAAACTGTTTTTT. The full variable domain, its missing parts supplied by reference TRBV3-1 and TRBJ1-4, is DTAVSQTPKYLVTQMGNDKSIKCEQNLGHDTMYWYKQDSKKFLKIMFSYNNKELIINETVPNRFSPKSPDKAHLNLHINSLELGDSAVYFCASSFGAGVEATNEKLFFGSGTQLSVL.

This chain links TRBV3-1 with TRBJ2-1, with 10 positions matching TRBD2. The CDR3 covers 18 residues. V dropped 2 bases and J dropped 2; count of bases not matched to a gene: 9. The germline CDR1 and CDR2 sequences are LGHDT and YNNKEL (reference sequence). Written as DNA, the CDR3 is TGTGCCAGCAGCCAACTAGCGGGAGATTCCGGGCCCTACAATGAGCAGTTCTTC. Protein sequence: CASSQLAGDSGPYNEQFF.

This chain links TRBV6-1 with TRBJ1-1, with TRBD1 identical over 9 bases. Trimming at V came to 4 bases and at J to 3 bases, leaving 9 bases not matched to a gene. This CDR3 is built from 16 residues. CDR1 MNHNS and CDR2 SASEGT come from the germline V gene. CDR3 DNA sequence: TGTGCCAGCAGTGTAATACAGGGGGCGTCGGACACTGAAGCTTTCTTT. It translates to CASSVIQGASDTEAFF.